This is a list of T cell receptor beta chains from one sample in a study of glioma-infiltrating T cells. TCRdb re-called the multiplex PCR reads through MiXCR, storing one row per CDR3 protein. In the table there are fewer than 200,000 distinct CDR3 sequences, 43% of which are singletons. The sequenced sample consisted of glioma tissue, nonneoplastic brain tissue, or PBMCs (not recorded which). Source of these receptors: a human donor with low-grade glioma or glioblastoma, undergoing nonglioma brain surgery, or in good health (not recorded which). The CDR3 runs from the conserved cysteine through the conserved F or W. A D gene is named only where the DNA matches it firmly. Rows may omit the clone size; those that give it use once, few, many or a size class.

J gene: TRBJ2-5; clone size: NA; V gene: TRBV11-2; D gene: NA; CDR3 protein: CASSLSVVYQDTQYF; CDR3 DNA: TGTGCCAGCAGCTTGAGCGTAGTTTACCAAGATACCCAGTACTTC
J gene: TRBJ1-1; clone size: many; V gene: TRBV5-1; D gene: NA; CDR3 protein: CASSYETGRRTEAFF; CDR3 DNA: TGCGCCAGCAGCTACGAAACAGGGAGGCGCACTGAAGCTTTCTTT
J gene: TRBJ1-2; clone size: NA; V gene: TRBV28; D gene: TRBD1; CDR3 protein: CASTQTGVVNYVYTF; CDR3 DNA: TGTGCCAGCACGCAAACAGGGGTCGTAAACTATGTCTACACCTTC
J gene: TRBJ2-1; clone size: many; V gene: TRBV20-1; D gene: NA; CDR3 protein: CSLQGSVYNEQFF; CDR3 DNA: TGCAGCCTACAGGGTTCCGTCTACAATGAGCAGTTCTTC
J gene: TRBJ2-1; clone size: NA; V gene: TRBV13; D gene: TRBD2; CDR3 protein: CASSGSGRNNEQFF; CDR3 DNA: TGTGCCAGCAGCGGTAGCGGGAGGAACAATGAGCAGTTCTTC
J gene: TRBJ1-6; clone size: medium-sized; V gene: TRBV6-1; D gene: NA; CDR3 protein: CASARQTHNSPLHF; CDR3 DNA: TGTGCCAGCGCAAGACAGACGCATAATTCACCCCTCCACTTT
J gene: TRBJ1-5; clone size: many; V gene: TRBV19; D gene: NA; CDR3 protein: CASTGPYSNQPQHF; CDR3 DNA: TGTGCCAGTACCGGACCCTATAGCAATCAGCCCCAGCATTTT
J gene: TRBJ2-1; clone size: NA; V gene: TRBV4-1; D gene: NA; CDR3 protein: CASSQEVREQFF; CDR3 DNA: TGCGCCAGCAGCCAAGAAGTGAGAGAGCAGTTCTTC
J gene: TRBJ2-1; clone size: many; V gene: TRBV28; D gene: TRBD2; CDR3 protein: CASSKISSGKNEQFF; CDR3 DNA: TGTGCCAGCAGTAAGATCTCTAGCGGGAAGAATGAGCAGTTCTTC
J gene: TRBJ1-5; clone size: NA; V gene: TRBV28; D gene: NA; CDR3 protein: CASFITLNQPQHF; CDR3 DNA: TGTGCCAGCTTTATTACTTTGAATCAGCCCCAGCATTTT
J gene: TRBJ2-1; clone size: NA; V gene: TRBV5-5; D gene: NA; CDR3 protein: CASSSRTVYNEQFF; CDR3 DNA: TGTGCCAGCAGCTCACGGACAGTCTACAATGAGCAGTTCTTC
J gene: TRBJ2-7; clone size: NA; V gene: TRBV11-2; D gene: NA; CDR3 protein: CASSLGLGAYYEQYF; CDR3 DNA: TGTGCCAGCAGCTTAGGACTAGGGGCTTACTACGAGCAGTACTTC
J gene: TRBJ1-5; clone size: many; V gene: TRBV2; D gene: NA; CDR3 protein: CASSEGRAGQPQHF; CDR3 DNA: TGTGCCAGCAGTGAAGGTCGGGCAGGACAGCCCCAGCATTTT
J gene: TRBJ2-2; clone size: many; V gene: TRBV27; D gene: TRBD2; CDR3 protein: CASSPPERLAGKSLAGELFF; CDR3 DNA: TGTGCCAGCAGTCCACCAGAGAGACTAGCGGGAAAGTCGTTAGCCGGGGAGCTGTTTTTT
J gene: TRBJ2-5; clone size: NA; V gene: TRBV20-1; D gene: NA; CDR3 protein: CSADLPGGATASSTETQYF; CDR3 DNA: TGCAGTGCCGACCTACCAGGCGGGGCTACTGCATCTAGCACAGAGACCCAGTACTTC
J gene: TRBJ2-7; clone size: many; V gene: TRBV7-8; D gene: TRBD2; CDR3 protein: CASSLGTSGRYEQYF; CDR3 DNA: TGTGCCAGCAGCTTGGGGACTAGCGGGAGATACGAGCAGTACTTC
J gene: TRBJ2-3; clone size: NA; V gene: TRBV6-2/TRBV6-3; D gene: TRBD1; CDR3 protein: CARSYGTVSTDTQYF; CDR3 DNA: TGTGCCAGAAGTTATGGGACAGTCAGCACAGATACGCAGTATTTT
J gene: TRBJ1-2; clone size: few; V gene: TRBV4-2; D gene: NA; CDR3 protein: CASSQWQGGLSYGYTF; CDR3 DNA: TGTGCCAGCAGCCAATGGCAGGGAGGGTTGAGCTATGGCTACACCTTC